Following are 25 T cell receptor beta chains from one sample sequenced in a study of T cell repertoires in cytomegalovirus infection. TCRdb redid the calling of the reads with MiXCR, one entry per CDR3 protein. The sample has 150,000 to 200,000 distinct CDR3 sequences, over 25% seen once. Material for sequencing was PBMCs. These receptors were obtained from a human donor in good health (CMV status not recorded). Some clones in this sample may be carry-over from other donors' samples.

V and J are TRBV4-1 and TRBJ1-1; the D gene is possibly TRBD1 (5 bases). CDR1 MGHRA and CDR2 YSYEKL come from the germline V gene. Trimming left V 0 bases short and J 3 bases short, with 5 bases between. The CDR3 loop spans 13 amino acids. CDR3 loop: CASSQEGHTEAFF. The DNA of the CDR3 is TGCGCCAGCAGCCAAGAGGGGCACACTGAAGCTTTCTTT.

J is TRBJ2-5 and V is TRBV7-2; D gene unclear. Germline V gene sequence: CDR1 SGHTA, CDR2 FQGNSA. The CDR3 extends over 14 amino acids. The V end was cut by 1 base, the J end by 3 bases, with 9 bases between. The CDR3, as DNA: TGTGCCAGCAGCTTAGGACACTCAGAAGAGACCCAGTACTTC. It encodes CASSLGHSEETQYF. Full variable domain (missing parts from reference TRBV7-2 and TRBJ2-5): GAGVSQSPSNKVTEKGKDVELRCDPISGHTALYWYRQSLGQGLEFLIYFQGNSAPDKSGLPSDRFSAERTGGSVSTLTIQRTQQEDSAVYLCASSLGHSEETQYFGPGTRLLVL.

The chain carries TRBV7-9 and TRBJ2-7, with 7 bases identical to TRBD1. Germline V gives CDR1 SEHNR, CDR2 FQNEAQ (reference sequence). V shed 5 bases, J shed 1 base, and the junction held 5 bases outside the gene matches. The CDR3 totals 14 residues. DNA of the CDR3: TGTGCCAGCAGCGGAAGGGGGCCTTCCTACGAGCAGTACTTC. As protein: CASSGRGPSYEQYF.

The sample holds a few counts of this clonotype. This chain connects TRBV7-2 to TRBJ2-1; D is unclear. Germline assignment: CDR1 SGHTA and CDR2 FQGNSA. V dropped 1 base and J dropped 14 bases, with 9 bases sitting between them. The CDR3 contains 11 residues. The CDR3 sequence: CASSLGDWEFF. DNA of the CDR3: TGTGCCAGCAGCTTAGGGGATTGGGAGTTCTTC.

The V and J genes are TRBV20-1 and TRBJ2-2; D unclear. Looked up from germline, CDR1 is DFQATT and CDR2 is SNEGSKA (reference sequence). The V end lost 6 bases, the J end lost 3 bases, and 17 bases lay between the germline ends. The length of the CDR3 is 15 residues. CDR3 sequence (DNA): TGCAGTGCCTCCCTCGGGCACGATTACACCGGGGAGCTGTTTTTT. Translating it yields CSASLGHDYTGELFF.

This chain's CDR3 is CASSEGPLLEFF. As DNA, the CDR3 is TGTGCCAGCAGTGAAGGCCCGCTTTTAGAGTTCTTC. The chain is built from TRBV2 and TRBJ2-1; D unresolved. The CDR3 is made up of 12 amino acids. Trimming pared 1 base from V and 14 bases from J, leaving 12 bases between. Germline loops: CDR1 SNHLY, CDR2 FYNNEI.

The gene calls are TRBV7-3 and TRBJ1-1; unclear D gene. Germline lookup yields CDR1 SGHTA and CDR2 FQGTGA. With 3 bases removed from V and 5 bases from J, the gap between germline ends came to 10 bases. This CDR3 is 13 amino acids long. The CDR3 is CASSFMRETEAFF. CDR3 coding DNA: TGTGCCAGCAGCTTTATGAGGGAAACTGAAGCTTTCTTT.

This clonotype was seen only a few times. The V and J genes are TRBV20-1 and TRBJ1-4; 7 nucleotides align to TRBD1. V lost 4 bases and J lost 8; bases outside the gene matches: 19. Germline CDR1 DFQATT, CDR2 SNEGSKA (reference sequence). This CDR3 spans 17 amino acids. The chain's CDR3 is CSAIPDGLGQAGEKLFF. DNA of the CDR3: TGCAGTGCTATCCCTGATGGTCTCGGACAGGCGGGGGAAAAACTGTTTTTT.

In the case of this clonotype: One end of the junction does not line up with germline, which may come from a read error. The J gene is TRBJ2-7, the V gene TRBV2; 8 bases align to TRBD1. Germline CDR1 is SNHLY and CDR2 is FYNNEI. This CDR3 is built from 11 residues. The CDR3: CASSLRDRPLF. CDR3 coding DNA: TGTGCCAGCAGTCTCCGGGACAGGCCACTCTTC.

The CDR3 protein is CASSPNGALGDEQYF. The CDR3, as DNA: TGTGCCAGCAGTCCAAACGGGGCCCTGGGAGACGAGCAGTACTTC. This rearrangement joins TRBV12-3 or TRBV12-4 to TRBJ2-7; D may be TRBD1 or TRBD2 (5 bases each). The V and J ends lost 5 bases and 5 bases respectively, with 19 bases between them. The CDR3 has 15 amino acids.

The DNA of the CDR3 is TGTGCCAGCAGCATCGAGGGGGTATCAGATACGCAGTATTTT. Its translation is CASSIEGVSDTQYF. The J gene is TRBJ2-3, the V gene TRBV7-9, with D possibly being TRBD1 (6 bases). Trimming removed 5 bases from V and 4 bases from J, with 13 bases in between. This CDR3 contains 14 residues. Germline CDR1 reads SEHNR; CDR2 reads FQNEAQ (reference sequence). Full variable domain (outside the CDR3, taken from reference TRBV7-9 and TRBJ2-3): DTGVSQNPRHKITKRGQNVTFRCDPISEHNRLYWYRQTLGQGPEFLTYFQNEAQLEKSRLLSDRFSAERPKGSFSTLEIQRTEQGDSAMYLCASSIEGVSDTQYFGPGTRLTVL.

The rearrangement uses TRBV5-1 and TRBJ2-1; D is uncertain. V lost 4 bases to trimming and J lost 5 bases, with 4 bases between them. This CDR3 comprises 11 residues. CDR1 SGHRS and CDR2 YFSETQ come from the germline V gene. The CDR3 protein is CASSGNNEQFF. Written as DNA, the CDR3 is TGCGCCAGCAGCGGAAACAATGAGCAGTTCTTC.

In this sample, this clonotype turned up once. Here the CDR3 reads CAISSTSGGISTDTQYF. The CDR3 region has the DNA TGTGCCATCAGTTCGACTAGCGGGGGGATTAGCACAGATACGCAGTATTTT. The V gene is TRBV10-3, the J gene TRBJ2-3; 13 bases match TRBD2. The germline CDR1 and CDR2 sequences are ENHRY and SYGVKD. The CDR3 runs 17 residues. After removal of 5 bases from V and 0 bases from J, the junction contained 5 bases not matched to a gene.

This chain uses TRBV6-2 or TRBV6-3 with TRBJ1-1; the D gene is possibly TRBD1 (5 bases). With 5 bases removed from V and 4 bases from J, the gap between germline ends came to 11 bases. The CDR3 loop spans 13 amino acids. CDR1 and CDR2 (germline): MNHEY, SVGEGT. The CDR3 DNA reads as TGTGCCAGCAGTGGCCAGGGTTTCACTGAAGCTTTCTTT. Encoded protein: CASSGQGFTEAFF.

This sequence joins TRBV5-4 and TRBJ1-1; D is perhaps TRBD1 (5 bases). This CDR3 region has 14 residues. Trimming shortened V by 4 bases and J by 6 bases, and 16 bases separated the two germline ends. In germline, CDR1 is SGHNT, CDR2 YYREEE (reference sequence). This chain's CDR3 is CASSPVGREAEAFF. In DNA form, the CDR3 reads TGTGCCAGCAGCCCCGTCGGCAGGGAGGCTGAAGCTTTCTTT.

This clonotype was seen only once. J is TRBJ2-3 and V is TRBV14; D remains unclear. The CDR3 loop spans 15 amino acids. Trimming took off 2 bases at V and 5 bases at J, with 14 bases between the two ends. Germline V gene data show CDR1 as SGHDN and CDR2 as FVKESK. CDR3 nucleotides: TGTGCCAGCAGCCAATTTCTGAGGTTTGGAGATACGCAGTATTTT. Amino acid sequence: CASSQFLRFGDTQYF. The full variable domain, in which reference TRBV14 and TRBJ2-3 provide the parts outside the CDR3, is EAGVTQFPSHSVIEKGQTVTLRCDPISGHDNLYWYRRVMGKEIKFLLHFVKESKQDESGMPNNRFLAERTGGTYSTLKVQPAELEDSGVYFCASSQFLRFGDTQYFGPGTRLTVL.

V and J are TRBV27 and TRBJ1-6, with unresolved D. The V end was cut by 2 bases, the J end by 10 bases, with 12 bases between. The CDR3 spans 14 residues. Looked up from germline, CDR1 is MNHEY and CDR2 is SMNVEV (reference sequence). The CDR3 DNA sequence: TGTGCCAGCAGTTTAACCCAAGTGGGATCACCCCTCCACTTT. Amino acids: CASSLTQVGSPLHF.

CDR3 in amino acids: CASSPSRTENIQYF. The CDR3 DNA reads as TGTGCCAGCAGCCCATCTCGGACAGAAAACATTCAGTACTTC. This rearrangement joins TRBV7-9 to TRBJ2-4, with D tentatively TRBD1 (6 bases). CDR3 length equals 14 residues. Germline loops: CDR1 SEHNR, CDR2 FQNEAQ (reference sequence). Trimming removed 5 bases at V and 5 bases at J, with 13 bases between. The full variable domain, in which reference TRBV7-9 and TRBJ2-4 provide the parts outside the CDR3, is DTGVSQNPRHKITKRGQNVTFRCDPISEHNRLYWYRQTLGQGPEFLTYFQNEAQLEKSRLLSDRFSAERPKGSFSTLEIQRTEQGDSAMYLCASSPSRTENIQYFGAGTRLSVL.

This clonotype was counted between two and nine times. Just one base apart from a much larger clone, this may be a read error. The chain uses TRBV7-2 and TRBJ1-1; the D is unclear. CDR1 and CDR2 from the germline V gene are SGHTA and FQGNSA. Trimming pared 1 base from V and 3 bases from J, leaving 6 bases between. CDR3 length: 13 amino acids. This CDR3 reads CASSLEADTEAFF. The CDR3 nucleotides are TGTGCCAGCAGCTTAGAGGCGGACACTGAAGCTTTCTTT.

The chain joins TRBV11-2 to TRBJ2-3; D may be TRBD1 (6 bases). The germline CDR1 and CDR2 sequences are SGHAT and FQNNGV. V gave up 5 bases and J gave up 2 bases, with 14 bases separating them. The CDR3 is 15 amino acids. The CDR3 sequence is CASSPGARPTDTQYF. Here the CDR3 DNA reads TGTGCCAGCAGCCCAGGGGCGCGGCCCACAGATACGCAGTATTTT.

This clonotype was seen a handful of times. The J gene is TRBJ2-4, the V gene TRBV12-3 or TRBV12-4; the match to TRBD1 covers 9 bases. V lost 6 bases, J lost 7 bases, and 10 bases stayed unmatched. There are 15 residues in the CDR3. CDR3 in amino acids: CASSKAGTGLNIQYF. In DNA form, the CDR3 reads TGTGCCAGCAGCAAGGCCGGGACAGGGCTGAACATTCAGTACTTC.

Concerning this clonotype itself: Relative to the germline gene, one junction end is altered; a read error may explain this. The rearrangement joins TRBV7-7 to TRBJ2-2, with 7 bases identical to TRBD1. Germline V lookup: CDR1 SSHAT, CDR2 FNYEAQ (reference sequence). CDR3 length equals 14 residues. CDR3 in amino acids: CASSLTGLTGELFF. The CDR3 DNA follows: TGTGCTAGCAGCTTGACAGGGTTGACCGGGGAGCTGTTTTTT.

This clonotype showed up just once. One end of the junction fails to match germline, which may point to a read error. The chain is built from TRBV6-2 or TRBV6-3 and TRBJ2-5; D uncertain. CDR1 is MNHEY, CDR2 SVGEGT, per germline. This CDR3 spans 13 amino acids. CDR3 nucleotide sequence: TGTGCCAGCAGTTCGTCAAGCCAAGAGACCCGGTACTTC. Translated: CASSSSSQETRYF.

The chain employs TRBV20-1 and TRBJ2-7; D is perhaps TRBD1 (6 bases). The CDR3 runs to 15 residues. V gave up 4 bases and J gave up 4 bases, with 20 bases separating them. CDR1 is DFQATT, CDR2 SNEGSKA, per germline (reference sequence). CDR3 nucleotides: TGCAGTGCTACCAACCGGGCCAACAGGGAGTACGAGCAGTACTTC. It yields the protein CSATNRANREYEQYF.

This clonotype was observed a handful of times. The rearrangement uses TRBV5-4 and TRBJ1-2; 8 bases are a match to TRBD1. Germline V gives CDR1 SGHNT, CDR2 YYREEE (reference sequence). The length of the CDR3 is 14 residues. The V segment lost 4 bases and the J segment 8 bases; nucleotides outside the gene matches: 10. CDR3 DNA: TGTGCCAGCAGCCTGCCGGACAGGGCCTGGGGCTACACCTTC. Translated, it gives CASSLPDRAWGYTF.